The next 30 T cell receptor beta chains were all read from a single sample in a study of T cell repertoires in cytomegalovirus infection. TCRdb passed the reads through MiXCR, listing each CDR3 protein once. The table shows 350,000 to 550,000 distinct CDR3 sequences, with roughly 30% occurring only once. Sequenced material: PBMCs. The receptors here all came from a human donor in good health (CMV status not recorded). Some clones in this sample may be carry-over from other donors' samples.

This clonotype has only a few counts. This rearrangement joins TRBV20-1 to TRBJ2-7, with TRBD1 matching over 7 bases. The ends lost 6 bases at V and 3 bases at J; junction bases unmatched: 11. Germline loops: CDR1 DFQATT, CDR2 SNEGSKA (reference sequence). This CDR3 comprises 14 residues. DNA for the CDR3: TGCAGTGCGAGGGCCGGACAGGCGAGCTACGAGCAGTACTTC. Translating gives CSARAGQASYEQYF.

This clonotype was counted only a few times. V is TRBV7-9 and J is TRBJ2-2; possible D gene TRBD1, 6 bases. V lost 0 bases, J lost 1 base, and 9 bases lay in between. CDR3 length: 16 residues. Germline V CDR1 and CDR2: SEHNR, FQNEAQ (reference sequence). CDR3 region: CASSLAKGVNTGELFF. In DNA, the CDR3 is TGTGCCAGCAGCTTAGCGAAGGGGGTGAACACCGGGGAGCTGTTTTTT.

The genes are TRBV28 and TRBJ1-1; D is perhaps TRBD1 (6 bases). This CDR3 contains 15 residues. Trimming cost V 3 bases and J 4 bases, with 15 bases left between them. CDR1 is MDHEN, CDR2 SYDVKM, per germline. The CDR3 reads CASSFSSGVATEAFF. In DNA form, the CDR3 reads TGTGCCAGCAGTTTTTCCTCAGGGGTTGCCACTGAAGCTTTCTTT.

The chain has TRBV19 and TRBJ2-1, with 8 bases that match TRBD1. Losses at the gene ends were 5 bases for V and 9 bases for J; bases not matched to a gene: 12. Germline V gene lookup returns CDR1 LNHDA and CDR2 SQIVND (reference sequence). The length of the CDR3 is 15 residues. CDR3 DNA sequence: TGTGCCAGTAGTTTTGGACAGGGCCCGAGTGGTGAGCAGTTCTTC. Protein: CASSFGQGPSGEQFF. Based on the CDR3 plus reference TRBV19 and TRBJ2-1, the full variable domain is DGGITQSPKYLFRKEGQNVTLSCEQNLNHDAMYWYRQDPGQGLRLIYYSQIVNDFQKGDIAEGYSVSREKKESFPLTVTSAQKNPTAFYLCASSFGQGPSGEQFFGPGTRLTVL.

A word on this clonotype: One end of the junction is discordant with germline, which a read error may explain. CDR3 in DNA: TGTGCCAGCAGCACGCTAGGGACAAGAAACACCGGGGAGCTGTATTTT. Encoded protein: CASSTLGTRNTGELYF. The chain has TRBV11-2 and TRBJ2-2; TRBD1 might be the D (6 bases). There are 16 residues in the CDR3. CDR1 SGHAT and CDR2 FQNNGV come from the germline V gene. The complete variable domain, with remaining parts taken from reference TRBV11-2 and TRBJ2-2, reads EAGVAQSPRYKIIEKRQSVAFWCNPISGHATLYWYQQILGQGPKLLIQFQNNGVVDDSQLPKDRFSAERLKGVDSTLKIQPAKLEDSAVYLCASSTLGTRNTGELYFGEGSRLTVL.

This clonotype was seen a few times. The CDR3 reads CSASPRVGGTDTQYF. The CDR3 DNA is TGCAGTGCTAGCCCCAGGGTAGGAGGCACAGATACGCAGTATTTT. J is TRBJ2-3 and V is TRBV20-1; D is perhaps TRBD1 (5 bases). Germline V gives CDR1 DFQATT, CDR2 SNEGSKA (reference sequence). This CDR3 comprises 15 residues. Trimming shortened V by 3 bases and J by 1 base, and 14 bases separated the two germline ends.

This clonotype has more than one count but fewer than ten. V gene TRBV4-1 combines with J gene TRBJ1-5; 12 bases map to TRBD1. Germline values: CDR1 MGHRA, CDR2 YSYEKL. V was clipped by 8 bases and J by 2 bases; unmatched bases: 13. CDR3 size: 18 residues. The DNA for the CDR3 is TGCGCCAGCGCTATACCGGGACAGGGGGCGCTTGGCAATCAGCCCCAGCATTTT. Translating gives CASAIPGQGALGNQPQHF.

This clonotype was observed a few times. V is TRBV6-1 and J is TRBJ2-1; 7 nucleotides match TRBD1. Germline V gives CDR1 MNHNS, CDR2 SASEGT. The V gene end was trimmed by 10 bases and the J gene end by 0 bases; junction bases not matched to a gene: 9. The CDR3 loop spans 15 amino acids. This chain's CDR3 is CATMQGDHSYNEQFF. CDR3 nucleotides: TGTGCCACTATGCAGGGGGATCACTCCTACAATGAGCAGTTCTTC.

The V and J genes are TRBV7-8 and TRBJ2-2, with D unclear. The CDR3 covers 15 residues. The germline V and J ends were trimmed by 0 bases and 1 base, with 6 bases remaining between them. Germline V CDR1 and CDR2: SGHVS, FQNEAQ. The CDR3 is CASSLAGQNTGELFF. The DNA of the CDR3 is TGTGCCAGCAGCTTAGCGGGCCAGAACACCGGGGAGCTGTTTTTT. Drawing the rest from reference TRBV7-8 and TRBJ2-2, the complete variable domain is GAGVSQSPRYKVAKRGQDVALRCDPISGHVSLFWYQQALGQGPEFLTYFQNEAQLDKSGLPSDRFFAERPEGSVSTLKIQRTQQEDSAVYLCASSLAGQNTGELFFGEGSRLTVL.

There are a few counts of this clonotype. The chain combines TRBV20-1 with TRBJ2-5, with D perhaps TRBD2 (5 bases). Germline V gene lookup returns CDR1 DFQATT and CDR2 SNEGSKA (reference sequence). This CDR3 has 14 amino acids. Trimming took 5 bases from V and 4 from J, leaving 17 bases between them. CDR3 DNA: TGCAGTGCTCCAGACCGGGGAACGGGAGAGACCCAGTACTTC. Translating it yields CSAPDRGTGETQYF.

The chain carries TRBV6-6 and TRBJ2-1, with 9 bases lining up with TRBD2. Germline V gene sequence: CDR1 MNHNY, CDR2 SVGAGI (reference sequence). The V segment lost 5 bases and the J segment 12 bases; nucleotides outside the gene matches: 11. The CDR3 sequence is 14 residues long. DNA of the CDR3: TGTGCCAGCAGTCCCGGGACTAGCCTCCCAATGCAGTTCTTC. Its protein product is CASSPGTSLPMQFF.

The chain is built from TRBV3-1 and TRBJ1-6; 7 bases align to TRBD1. The CDR3 spans 15 residues. Germline loops: CDR1 LGHDT, CDR2 YNNKEL (reference sequence). Unmatched junction bases numbered 7, after V lost 3 bases and J lost 8 bases. This CDR3 reads CASSQEGTADSPLHF. CDR3 nucleotide sequence: TGTGCCAGCAGCCAGGAAGGGACAGCTGATTCACCCCTCCACTTT.

This rearrangement joins TRBV7-2 to TRBJ1-5; D gene unclear. V lost 3 bases, J lost 3 bases, and 9 bases lay in between. CDR1 is SGHTA, CDR2 FQGNSA, per germline. The CDR3 loop spans 14 amino acids. In nucleotides, the CDR3 is TGTGCCAGCAGCTTTCGTGGGGACAATCAGCCCCAGCATTTT. Encoded protein: CASSFRGDNQPQHF.

This chain connects TRBV7-6 to TRBJ1-3; possibly TRBD1 for D (6 bases). Germline assignment: CDR1 SGHVS and CDR2 FNYEAQ. This CDR3 spans 16 amino acids. The V gene lost 5 bases and the J gene lost 0 bases, with 14 bases spanning the gap. For the CDR3, the DNA is TGTGCCAGCAGCCCACAGGGCTCAAGCTCTGGAAACACCATATATTTT. Protein sequence: CASSPQGSSSGNTIYF.

J is TRBJ2-5 and V is TRBV11-1, with D perhaps given as TRBD1 or TRBD2 (6 bases each). Germline V lookup: CDR1 SGHAT, CDR2 FQDESV (reference sequence). This CDR3 spans 15 amino acids. V lost 1 base and J lost 5, with 14 bases in between. In nucleotides, the CDR3 is TGTGCCAGCAGCTTAGTGGGGGGCCAGGAGGAGACCCAGTACTTC. It specifies CASSLVGGQEETQYF.

This clonotype was seen a few times. CDR3 sequence: CATSSKASLDTQYF. The CDR3 DNA sequence: TGTGCCACCAGCAGTAAAGCTAGCTTAGATACGCAGTATTTT. The V call is TRBV15, the J call TRBJ2-3, with D possibly TRBD2 on 5 matching bases. Trimming stripped 3 bases from V and 5 bases from J, with 12 bases between. CDR3 size: 14 residues. CDR1 and CDR2 (germline): LNHNV, YYDKDF (reference sequence).

With respect to this clonotype: A read error is likely, as this CDR3 ends without the conserved phenylalanine or tryptophan. The DNA is omitted, as the CDR3 cannot be located on it reliably, and the CDR3 follows TCRdb's listing. The chain combines TRBV7-8 with TRBJ1-1; the table calls TRBD1, which could not be checked here. Per the germline V gene, CDR1 is SGHVS and CDR2 is FQNEAQ. A total of 13 residues make up the CDR3, ends included. The CDR3 reads CASSLDRGTEYFC.

With respect to this clonotype: Sequence at one end of the junction differs from germline and may be a read error. V and J are TRBV15 and TRBJ2-5, with D uncertain. CDR3 size: 14 residues. CDR1 is LNHNV, CDR2 YYDKDF, per germline (reference sequence). The CDR3 DNA sequence: TGTGCCACCATCAGAGATCGGGCATCCGAGACCCAGTACTTC. Protein sequence: CATIRDRASETQYF. The full variable domain, with the rest looked up from reference TRBV15 and TRBJ2-5, is DAMVIQNPRYQVTQFGKPVTLSCSQTLNHNVMYWYQQKSSQAPKLLFHYYDKDFNNEADTPDNFQSRRPNTSFCFLDIRSPGLGDTAMYLCATIRDRASETQYFGPGTRLLVL.

The CDR3 reads CASSEVPQGNTEAFF. The CDR3 nucleotides are TGTGCCAGCAGTGAAGTCCCTCAGGGGAACACTGAAGCTTTCTTT. J is TRBJ1-1 and V is TRBV2; D perhaps matches TRBD1 (5 bases). With 1 base removed from V and 1 base from J, the gap between germline ends came to 10 bases. From germline, CDR1 is SNHLY and CDR2 FYNNEI. CDR3 length: 15 residues. The variable domain in full, with the rest retrieved from reference TRBV2 and TRBJ1-1, is EPEVTQTPSHQVTQMGQEVILRCVPISNHLYFYWYRQILGQKVEFLVSFYNNEISEKSEIFDDQFSVERPDGSNFTLKIRSTKLEDSAMYFCASSEVPQGNTEAFFGQGTRLTVV.

V and J are TRBV19 and TRBJ1-4; D may be TRBD1 (5 bases). The length of the CDR3 is 15 residues. Germline lookup yields CDR1 LNHDA and CDR2 SQIVND (reference sequence). Trimming shortened V by 9 bases and J by 10 bases, and 24 bases separated the two germline ends. The DNA for the CDR3 is TGTGCCAGCAGGGACCTTACGGGCCCGAATCGAAAACTGTTTTTT. Translating it yields CASRDLTGPNRKLFF.

This clonotype has only a few counts. The V and J genes are TRBV5-4 and TRBJ2-1, with 12 bases fitting TRBD2. CDR1 is SGHNT and CDR2 is YYREEE in the germline V gene (reference sequence). The CDR3 has 15 amino acids. J gave up 8 bases and V 0 bases, and 3 bases lay outside the gene matches. This CDR3 is CASSLELAGGYEQFF. DNA for the CDR3: TGTGCCAGCAGCTTGGAACTAGCGGGGGGCTATGAGCAGTTCTTC. Variable domain in full (rest from reference TRBV5-4 and TRBJ2-1): ETGVTQSPTHLIKTRGQQVTLRCSSQSGHNTVSWYQQALGQGPQFIFQYYREEENGRGNFPPRFSGLQFPNYSSELNVNALELDDSALYLCASSLELAGGYEQFFGPGTRLTVL.

This clonotype was counted only a few times. J is TRBJ1-3 and V is TRBV7-9; D is unclear. Germline loops: CDR1 SEHNR, CDR2 FQNEAQ (reference sequence). V was trimmed by 0 bases and J by 5 bases, leaving 11 bases between them. The CDR3 loop spans 15 amino acids. The CDR3, as DNA: TGTGCCAGCAGCTTAGCCAGGACCGTTAGAAACACCATATATTTT. This codes for CASSLARTVRNTIYF.

This clonotype was counted ten times or more. This sequence joins TRBV6-2 or TRBV6-3 and TRBJ2-2; D call uncertain. V lost 6 bases and J 6 bases, leaving 14 bases between the germline ends. This CDR3 has 14 residues. Germline V lookup: CDR1 MNHEY, CDR2 SVGEGT. CDR3 sequence (DNA): TGTGCCAGCAGAGACGTAGGGTACGCCGGGGAGCTGTTTTTT. It specifies CASRDVGYAGELFF.

The J gene is TRBJ2-2, the V gene TRBV12-3 or TRBV12-4; possible D gene TRBD1, 6 bases. The CDR3 loop spans 15 amino acids. V was pared by 5 bases and J by 5 bases, with 15 bases between. The CDR3 nucleotides read TGTGCCAGCAGTACCGGACAGAAGTCGACCGGGGAGCTGTTTTTT. Amino acids: CASSTGQKSTGELFF.

This clonotype was observed a handful of times. This chain links TRBV12-3 or TRBV12-4 with TRBJ1-5; 7 bases are shared with TRBD1. The CDR3 is 16 amino acids. The V gene end was trimmed by 1 base and the J gene end by 4 bases; junction bases not matched to a gene: 7. The CDR3: CASSLERGGGNQPQHF. CDR3 in DNA: TGTGCCAGCAGTTTAGAAAGAGGGGGCGGGAATCAGCCCCAGCATTTT.

This clonotype was seen a handful of times. The chain recombines TRBV7-8 with TRBJ2-5; tentatively, D is TRBD1 (5 bases). The CDR3 has 15 residues. Germline V lookup: CDR1 SGHVS, CDR2 FQNEAQ. Between the trimmed V and J ends, which lost 3 bases and 5 bases, there was a span of 16 bases. DNA of the CDR3: TGTGCCAGCAGCTTCTACCCAGGGTCCGGGGAGACCCAGTACTTC. It specifies CASSFYPGSGETQYF.

This chain uses TRBV28 with TRBJ1-1; perhaps TRBD1 as D (6 bases). CDR3 length: 15 residues. The germline gives CDR1 MDHEN, CDR2 SYDVKM. Trimming cost V 4 bases and J 1 base, with 13 bases left between them. CDR3 DNA: TGTGCCAGCAGTTCCATACAGGGACGGAACACTGAAGCTTTCTTT. Translated, it gives CASSSIQGRNTEAFF.

The DNA for the CDR3 is TGTGCCAGCAGCTCCAACGGGGGCGGCGGGAGCACAGATACGCAGTATTTT. Amino acids: CASSSNGGGGSTDTQYF. The rearrangement uses TRBV7-6 and TRBJ2-3; D tentatively reads TRBD1 or TRBD2 (6 bases each). From germline, CDR1 is SGHVS and CDR2 FNYEAQ. V lost 4 bases and J 0 bases, leaving 17 bases between the germline ends. This CDR3 comprises 17 residues.

This clonotype showed up just a few times. The chain carries TRBV5-1 and TRBJ2-1, with no clear D. Deletions cut 0 bases from V and 5 bases from J, with 15 bases between. This CDR3 contains 16 residues. The germline gives CDR1 SGHRS, CDR2 YFSETQ. The CDR3 here is CASSLVLSSWDNEQFF. The CDR3 DNA reads TGCGCCAGCAGCTTGGTTCTCTCATCTTGGGACAATGAGCAGTTCTTC. Complete variable domain (other parts from reference TRBV5-1 and TRBJ2-1): KAGVTQTPRYLIKTRGQQVTLSCSPISGHRSVSWYQQTPGQGLQFLFEYFSETQRNKGNFPGRFSGRQFSNSRSEMNVSTLELGDSALYLCASSLVLSSWDNEQFFGPGTRLTVL.

This chain uses TRBV6-5 with TRBJ1-2, with 9 bases identical to TRBD1. Per germline, CDR1 MNHEY and CDR2 SVGAGI. V gave up 6 bases and J gave up 8 bases; unmatched junction bases: 7. The CDR3 has 13 residues. DNA of the CDR3: TGTGCCAGCAGACGACAGGGGGAGTGGGGCTACACCTTC. The encoded protein is CASRRQGEWGYTF.